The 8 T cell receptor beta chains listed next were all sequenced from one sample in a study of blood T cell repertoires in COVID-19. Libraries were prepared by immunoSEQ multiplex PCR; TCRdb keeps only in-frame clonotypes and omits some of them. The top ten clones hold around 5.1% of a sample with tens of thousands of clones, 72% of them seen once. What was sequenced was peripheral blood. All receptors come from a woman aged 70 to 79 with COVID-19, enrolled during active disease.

Written as DNA, the CDR3 is TGTGCCAGCTGCTCAGGGGATCTAAGATTTGGCTACACCTTC. This sequence encodes CASCSGDLRFGYTF. J is TRBJ1-2 and V is TRBV27; tentative D call: TRBD1 (6 bases). V dropped 8 bases and J dropped 7 bases, with 20 bases sitting between them. Germline CDR1 is MNHEY and CDR2 is SMNVEV (reference sequence). This CDR3 has 14 residues.

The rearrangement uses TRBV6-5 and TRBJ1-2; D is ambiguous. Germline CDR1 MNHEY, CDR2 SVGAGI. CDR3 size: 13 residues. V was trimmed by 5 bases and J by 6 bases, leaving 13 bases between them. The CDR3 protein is CASSPSWGDGYTF. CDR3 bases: TGTGCCAGCAGTCCTTCTTGGGGAGATGGCTACACCTTC.

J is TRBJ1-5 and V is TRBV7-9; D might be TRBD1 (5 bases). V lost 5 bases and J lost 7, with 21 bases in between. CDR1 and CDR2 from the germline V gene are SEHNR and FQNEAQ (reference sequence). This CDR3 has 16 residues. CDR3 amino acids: CASSPPGGVGVQPQHF. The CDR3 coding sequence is TGTGCCAGCAGCCCGCCGGGAGGGGTTGGGGTCCAGCCCCAGCATTTT.

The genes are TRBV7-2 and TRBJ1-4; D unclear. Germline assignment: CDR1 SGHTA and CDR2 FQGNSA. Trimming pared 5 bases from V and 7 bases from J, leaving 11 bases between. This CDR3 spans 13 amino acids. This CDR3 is CASSKDQFEKLFF. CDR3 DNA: TGTGCCAGCAGCAAAGATCAGTTTGAAAAACTGTTTTTT.

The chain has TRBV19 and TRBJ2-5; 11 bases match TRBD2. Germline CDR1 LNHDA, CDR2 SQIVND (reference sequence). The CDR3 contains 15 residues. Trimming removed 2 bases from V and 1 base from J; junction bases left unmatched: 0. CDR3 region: CASSILAGGQETQYF. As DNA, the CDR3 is TGTGCCAGTAGTATACTAGCGGGGGGCCAAGAGACCCAGTACTTC.

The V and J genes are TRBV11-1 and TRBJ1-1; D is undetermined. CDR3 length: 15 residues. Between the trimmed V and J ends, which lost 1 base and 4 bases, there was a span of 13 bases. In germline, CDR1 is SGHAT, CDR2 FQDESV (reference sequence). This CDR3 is CASSLGIGLTTEAFF. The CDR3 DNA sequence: TGTGCCAGCAGCTTAGGTATCGGGTTGACCACTGAAGCTTTCTTT.

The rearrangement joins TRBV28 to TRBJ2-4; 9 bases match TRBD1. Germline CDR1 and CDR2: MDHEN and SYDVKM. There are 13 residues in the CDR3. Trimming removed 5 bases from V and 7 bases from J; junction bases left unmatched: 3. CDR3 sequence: CASSTGTGNIQYF. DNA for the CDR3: TGTGCCAGCAGTACGGGGACAGGGAACATTCAGTACTTC. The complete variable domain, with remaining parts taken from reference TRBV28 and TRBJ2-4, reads DVKVTQSSRYLVKRTGEKVFLECVQDMDHENMFWYRQDPGLGLRLIYFSYDVKMKEKGDIPEGYSVSREKKERFSLILESASTNQTSMYLCASSTGTGNIQYFGAGTRLSVL.

The CDR3 region has the DNA TGCAGTGCCAGGACTAGGGGTGAGCAGTTCTTC. Amino acids: CSARTRGEQFF. The V gene is TRBV20-1, the J gene TRBJ2-1; the match to TRBD2 covers 7 bases. V gave up 6 bases and J gave up 9 bases; unmatched junction bases: 5. CDR1 and CDR2 from the germline V gene are DFQATT and SNEGSKA (reference sequence). CDR3 length: 11 amino acids.